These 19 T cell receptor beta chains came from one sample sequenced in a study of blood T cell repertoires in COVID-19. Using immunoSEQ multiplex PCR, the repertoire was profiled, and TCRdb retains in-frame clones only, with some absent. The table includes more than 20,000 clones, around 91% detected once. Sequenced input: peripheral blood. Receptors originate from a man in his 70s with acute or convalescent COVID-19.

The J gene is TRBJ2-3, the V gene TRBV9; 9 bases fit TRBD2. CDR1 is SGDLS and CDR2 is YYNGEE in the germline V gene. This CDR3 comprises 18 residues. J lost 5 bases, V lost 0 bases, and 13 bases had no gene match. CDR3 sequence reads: CASSVGPLAGGPGDTQYF. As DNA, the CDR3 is TGTGCCAGCAGCGTAGGGCCCCTGGCGGGAGGGCCAGGAGATACGCAGTATTTT.

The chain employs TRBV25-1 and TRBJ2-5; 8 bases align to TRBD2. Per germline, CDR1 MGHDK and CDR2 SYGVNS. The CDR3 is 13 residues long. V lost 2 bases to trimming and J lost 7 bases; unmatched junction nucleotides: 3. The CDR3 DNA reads TGTGCCAGCAGTGAACGGGAGGGGGGGACCCAGTACTTC. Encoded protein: CASSEREGGTQYF.

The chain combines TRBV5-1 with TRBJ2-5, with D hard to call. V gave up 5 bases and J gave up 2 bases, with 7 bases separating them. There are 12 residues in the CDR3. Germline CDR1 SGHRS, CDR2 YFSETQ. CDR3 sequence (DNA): TGCGCCAGCAGGTCCAGTCAAGAGACCCAGTACTTC. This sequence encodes CASRSSQETQYF.

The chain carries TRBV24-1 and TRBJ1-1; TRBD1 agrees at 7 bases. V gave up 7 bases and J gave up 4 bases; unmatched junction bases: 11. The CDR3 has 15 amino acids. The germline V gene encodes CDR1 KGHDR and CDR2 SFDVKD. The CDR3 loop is CATRSTGAGSTEAFF. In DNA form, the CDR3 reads TGTGCCACCAGATCAACAGGGGCGGGGAGCACTGAAGCTTTCTTT.

In DNA form, the CDR3 reads TGTGCCAGCAGCCCTACTTCGGGGACTTTGTACAATGAGCAGTTCTTC. Translation gives CASSPTSGTLYNEQFF. The gene calls are TRBV27 and TRBJ2-1, with D maybe TRBD2 (6 bases). This CDR3 spans 16 amino acids. The germline V gene encodes CDR1 MNHEY and CDR2 SMNVEV (reference sequence). V lost 6 bases, J lost 4 bases, and 19 bases lay in between.

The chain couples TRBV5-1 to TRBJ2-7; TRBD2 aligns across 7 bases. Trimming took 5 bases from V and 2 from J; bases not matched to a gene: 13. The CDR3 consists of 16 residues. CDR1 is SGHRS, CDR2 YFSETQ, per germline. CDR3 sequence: CASSSGTIILTYEQYF. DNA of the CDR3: TGCGCCAGCAGTTCCGGGACTATAATCCTAACCTACGAGCAGTACTTC.

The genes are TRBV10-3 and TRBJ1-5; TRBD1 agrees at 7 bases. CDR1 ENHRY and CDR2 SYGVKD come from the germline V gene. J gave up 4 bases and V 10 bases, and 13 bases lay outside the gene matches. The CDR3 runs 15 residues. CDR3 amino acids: CATGATGAGNQPQHF. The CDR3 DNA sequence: TGTGCCACTGGGGCTACAGGGGCGGGAAATCAGCCCCAGCATTTT.

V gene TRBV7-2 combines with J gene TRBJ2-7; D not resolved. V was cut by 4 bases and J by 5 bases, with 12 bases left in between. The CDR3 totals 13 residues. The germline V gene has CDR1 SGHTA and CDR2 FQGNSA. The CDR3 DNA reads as TGTGCCAGCAGCTCAGCAGTAGCCAACGAGCAGTACTTC. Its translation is CASSSAVANEQYF.

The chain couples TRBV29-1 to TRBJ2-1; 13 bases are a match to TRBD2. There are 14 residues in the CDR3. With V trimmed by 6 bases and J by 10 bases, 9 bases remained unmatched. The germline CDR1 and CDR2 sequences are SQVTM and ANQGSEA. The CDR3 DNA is TGCAGCGTGCGGACTAGCGGGAGTTCCGGGGAGCAGTTCTTC. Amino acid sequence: CSVRTSGSSGEQFF.

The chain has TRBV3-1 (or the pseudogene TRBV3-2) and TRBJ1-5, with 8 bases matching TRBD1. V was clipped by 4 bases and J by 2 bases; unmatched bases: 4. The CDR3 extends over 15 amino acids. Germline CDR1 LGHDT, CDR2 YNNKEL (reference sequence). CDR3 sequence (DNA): TGTGCCAGCAGCCGCGGACAGGGCCGCAATCAGCCCCAGCATTTT. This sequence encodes CASSRGQGRNQPQHF.

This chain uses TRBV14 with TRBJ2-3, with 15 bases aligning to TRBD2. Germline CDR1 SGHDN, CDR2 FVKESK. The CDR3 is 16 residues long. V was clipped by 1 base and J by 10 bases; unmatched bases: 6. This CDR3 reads CASSQAGTSGRISQYF. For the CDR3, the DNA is TGTGCCAGCAGCCAAGCCGGGACTAGCGGGAGGATTTCGCAGTATTTT.

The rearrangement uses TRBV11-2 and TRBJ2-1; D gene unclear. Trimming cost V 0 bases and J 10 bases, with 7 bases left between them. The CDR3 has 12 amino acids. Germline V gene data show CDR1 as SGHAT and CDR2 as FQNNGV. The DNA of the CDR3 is TGTGCCAGCAGCTTAGACCCCCGGGAGCAGTTCTTC. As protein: CASSLDPREQFF.

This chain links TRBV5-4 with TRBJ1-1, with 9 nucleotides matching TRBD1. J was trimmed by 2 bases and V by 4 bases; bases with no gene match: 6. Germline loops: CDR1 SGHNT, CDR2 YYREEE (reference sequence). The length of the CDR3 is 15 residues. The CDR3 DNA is TGTGCCAGCAGCACTCCGGGACAGGGTAACACTGAAGCTTTCTTT. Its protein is CASSTPGQGNTEAFF.

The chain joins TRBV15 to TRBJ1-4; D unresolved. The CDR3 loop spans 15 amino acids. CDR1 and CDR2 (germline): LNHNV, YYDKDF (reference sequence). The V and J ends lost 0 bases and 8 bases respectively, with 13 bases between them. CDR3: CATSRDLYEKEKLFF. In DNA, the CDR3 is TGTGCCACCAGCAGAGATTTATATGAGAAGGAAAAACTGTTTTTT. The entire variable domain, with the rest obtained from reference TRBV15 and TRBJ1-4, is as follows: DAMVIQNPRYQVTQFGKPVTLSCSQTLNHNVMYWYQQKSSQAPKLLFHYYDKDFNNEADTPDNFQSRRPNTSFCFLDIRSPGLGDTAMYLCATSRDLYEKEKLFFGSGTQLSVL.

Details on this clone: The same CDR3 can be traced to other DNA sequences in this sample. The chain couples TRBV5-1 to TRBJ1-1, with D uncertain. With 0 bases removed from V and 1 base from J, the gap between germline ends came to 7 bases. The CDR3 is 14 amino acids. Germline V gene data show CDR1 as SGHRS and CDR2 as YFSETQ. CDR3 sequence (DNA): TGCGCCAGCAGCTTGGTTGCAGGGAACACTGAAGCTTTCTTT. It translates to CASSLVAGNTEAFF.

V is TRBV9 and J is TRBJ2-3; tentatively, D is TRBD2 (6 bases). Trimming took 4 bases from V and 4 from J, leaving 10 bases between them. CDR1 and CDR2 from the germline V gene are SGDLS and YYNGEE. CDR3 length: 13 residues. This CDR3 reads CASSFTSPDTQYF. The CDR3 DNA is TGTGCCAGCAGCTTCACTAGCCCAGATACGCAGTATTTT.

In DNA form, the CDR3 reads TGTGCCAGCGGCCCTCAGGGCTTAGTCCAGCCCCAGCATTTT. Translating it yields CASGPQGLVQPQHF. The V and J genes are TRBV27 and TRBJ1-5; possibly TRBD1 for D (5 bases). This CDR3 spans 14 amino acids. Germline lookup yields CDR1 MNHEY and CDR2 SMNVEV (reference sequence). V lost 8 bases, J lost 7 bases, and 18 bases lay in between.

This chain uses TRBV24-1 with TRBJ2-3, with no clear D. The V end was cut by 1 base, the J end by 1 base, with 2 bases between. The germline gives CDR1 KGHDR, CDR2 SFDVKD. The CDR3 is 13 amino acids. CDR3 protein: CATSDFGTDTQYF. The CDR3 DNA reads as TGTGCCACCAGTGATTTCGGCACAGATACGCAGTATTTT.

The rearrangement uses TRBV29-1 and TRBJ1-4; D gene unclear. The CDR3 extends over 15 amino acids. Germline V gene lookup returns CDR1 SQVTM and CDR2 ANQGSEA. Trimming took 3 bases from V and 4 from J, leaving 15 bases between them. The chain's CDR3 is CSVEGLNGSNEKLFF. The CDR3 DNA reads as TGCAGCGTTGAGGGATTAAATGGGAGTAATGAAAAACTGTTTTTT.